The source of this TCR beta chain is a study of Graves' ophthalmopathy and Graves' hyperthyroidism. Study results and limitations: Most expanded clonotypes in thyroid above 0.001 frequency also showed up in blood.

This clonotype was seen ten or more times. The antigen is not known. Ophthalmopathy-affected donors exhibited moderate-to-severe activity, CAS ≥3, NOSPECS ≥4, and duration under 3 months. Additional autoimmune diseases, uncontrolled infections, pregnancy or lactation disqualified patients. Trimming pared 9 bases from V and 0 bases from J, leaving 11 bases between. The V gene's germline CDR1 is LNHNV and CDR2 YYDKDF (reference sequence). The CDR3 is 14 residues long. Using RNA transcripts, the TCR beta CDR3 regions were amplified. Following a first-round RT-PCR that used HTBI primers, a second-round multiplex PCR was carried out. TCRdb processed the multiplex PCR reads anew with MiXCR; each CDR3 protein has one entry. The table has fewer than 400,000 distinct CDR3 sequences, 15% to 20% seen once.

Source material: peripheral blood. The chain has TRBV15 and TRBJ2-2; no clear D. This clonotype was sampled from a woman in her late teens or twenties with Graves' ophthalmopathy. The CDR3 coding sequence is TGTGCCACTGGGTCTGGTCCGAACACCGGGGAGCTGTTTTTT. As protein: CATGSGPNTGELFF.